The 21 T cell receptor beta chains below were found in one sample sequenced in a study of spatial heterogeneity in lung cancer. TCRdb fed the 5' RACE reads into MiXCR, producing one record per CDR3 protein. The sample has some 50,000 distinct CDR3 sequences, 7.6% seen once; the top ten hold less than 15%. Regarding time point: sample taken at primary tumor resection. In each case, whole RNA from tumor, nontumor lung or frozen PBMC was sequenced unsorted. Source: PBMCs, taken at surgery. The receptors come from a female donor with early-stage non-small cell lung cancer.

The rearrangement joins TRBV29-1 to TRBJ1-2; D unresolved. The CDR3 length is 13 residues. Germline-derived CDR1 and CDR2 are SQVTM and ANQGSEA. Trimming left V 8 bases short and J 1 base short, with 14 bases between. The CDR3 region has the DNA TGCAGCACAAGGATAAGCGTTAACTATGGCTACACCTTC. It yields the protein CSTRISVNYGYTF. The variable domain in full, completed from reference TRBV29-1 and TRBJ1-2, reads SAVISQKPSRDICQRGTSLTIQCQVDSQVTMMFWYRQQPGQSLTLIATANQGSEATYESGFVIDKFPISRPNLTFSTLTVSNMSPEDSSIYLCSTRISVNYGYTFGSGTRLTVV.

Only a few counts were recorded for this clonotype. The chain is built from TRBV7-9 and TRBJ1-5; TRBD1 might be the D (6 bases). The CDR3 contains 18 residues. Deletions cut 5 bases from V and 3 bases from J, with 23 bases between. Germline CDR1 is SEHNR and CDR2 is FQNEAQ (reference sequence). CDR3 residues: CASSHPSGHTGINQPQHF. The DNA of the CDR3 is TGTGCCAGCAGCCACCCCTCGGGACATACAGGGATCAATCAGCCCCAGCATTTT.

The J gene is TRBJ2-2, the V gene TRBV7-2; no clear D gene. Germline loops: CDR1 SGHTA, CDR2 FQGNSA. The V and J ends lost 4 bases and 5 bases respectively, with 8 bases between them. The CDR3 sequence is 13 residues long. CDR3 region: CASSYFETGELFF. The CDR3 nucleotides read TGTGCCAGCAGCTATTTTGAGACCGGGGAGCTGTTTTTT.

This clonotype was seen only a few times. This chain uses TRBV7-8 with TRBJ1-5, with D uncertain. V lost 4 bases to trimming and J lost 1 base, with 8 bases between them. The CDR3 loop spans 14 amino acids. Germline CDR1 reads SGHVS; CDR2 reads FQNEAQ. The CDR3 sequence is CASSSDHSNQPQHF. The DNA for the CDR3 is TGTGCCAGCAGCTCTGATCACAGCAATCAGCCCCAGCATTTT. Supplemented by reference TRBV7-8 and TRBJ1-5, the full variable domain reads GAGVSQSPRYKVAKRGQDVALRCDPISGHVSLFWYQQALGQGPEFLTYFQNEAQLDKSGLPSDRFFAERPEGSVSTLKIQRTQQEDSAVYLCASSSDHSNQPQHFGDGTRLSIL.

This clonotype was detected ten times or more. The chain recombines TRBV12-3 or TRBV12-4 with TRBJ1-6; D is undetermined. The germline V and J ends were trimmed by 2 bases and 4 bases, with 6 bases remaining between them. This CDR3 contains 14 residues. CDR3 protein: CASSLTTYNSPLHF. Written as DNA, the CDR3 is TGTGCCAGCAGTTTAACCACATATAATTCACCCCTCCACTTT.

This clonotype was found a few times. J is TRBJ2-1 and V is TRBV6-2 or TRBV6-3; 7 bases match TRBD1. The CDR3 consists of 16 residues. Per germline, CDR1 MNHEY and CDR2 SVGEGT. V was pared by 6 bases and J by 3 bases, with 11 bases of the junction left unmatched. CDR3 DNA: TGTGCCAGCAGCCGACACGAGGACAGGTTCTACAATGAGCAGTTCTTC. This gives the protein CASSRHEDRFYNEQFF.

This chain uses TRBV12-3 or TRBV12-4 with TRBJ2-1; tentatively, D is TRBD1 (6 bases). Trimming took 4 bases from V and 13 from J, leaving 11 bases between them. This CDR3 is built from 11 residues. CDR3 sequence (DNA): TGTGCCAGCAGTTCCGATGGGGGCCAGTTCTTC. Protein sequence: CASSSDGGQFF.

This clonotype turned up a few times. The J gene is TRBJ2-7, the V gene TRBV7-2; tentatively, D is TRBD1 (6 bases). The V gene lost 2 bases and the J gene lost 7 bases, with 21 bases spanning the gap. The CDR3 loop spans 16 amino acids. Looked up from germline, CDR1 is SGHTA and CDR2 is FQGNSA. The CDR3 DNA reads as TGTGCCAGCAGCTTAACAACCCCGGGAAAGGGACAAGAGCAGTACTTC. It translates to CASSLTTPGKGQEQYF. Full variable domain (outside the CDR3, taken from reference TRBV7-2 and TRBJ2-7): GAGVSQSPSNKVTEKGKDVELRCDPISGHTALYWYRQSLGQGLEFLIYFQGNSAPDKSGLPSDRFSAERTGGSVSTLTIQRTQQEDSAVYLCASSLTTPGKGQEQYFGPGTRLTVT.

This clonotype was detected a few times. V is TRBV9 and J is TRBJ2-1; 8 nucleotides align to TRBD1. The CDR3 contains 16 residues. Germline CDR1 and CDR2: SGDLS and YYNGEE. Trimming took 3 bases from V and 13 from J; bases not matched to a gene: 18. CDR3 coding DNA: TGTGCCAGCAGCGCTACCTCCGGGACAGGTTACACAATACAGTTCTTC. Translation: CASSATSGTGYTIQFF.

This clonotype was seen many times. V is TRBV7-9 and J is TRBJ2-3; no clear D. This CDR3 has 15 residues. Germline CDR1 and CDR2: SEHNR and FQNEAQ (reference sequence). Deletions cut 5 bases from V and 0 bases from J, with 12 bases between. CDR3 protein: CASSDWMRSTDTQYF. The CDR3 DNA reads TGTGCCAGCAGCGATTGGATGAGGAGCACAGATACGCAGTATTTT.

The rearrangement links TRBV4-2 to TRBJ2-5; D may be TRBD1 (6 bases). Germline CDR1 reads LGHNA; CDR2 reads YNFKEQ. This CDR3 region has 17 residues. V lost 0 bases, J lost 5 bases, and 19 bases lay in between. The CDR3 here is CASSQDLSTHRVETQYF. The CDR3, as DNA: TGTGCCAGCAGCCAAGACCTTTCTACCCACAGGGTGGAGACCCAGTACTTC.

This clonotype was observed many times. The chain joins TRBV29-1 to TRBJ2-7; possibly TRBD1 for D (6 bases). This CDR3 comprises 13 residues. Germline V gene lookup returns CDR1 SQVTM and CDR2 ANQGSEA. Deletions cut 7 bases from V and 4 bases from J, with 17 bases between. CDR3 bases: TGCAGCGCTGGACACCATCAGGGGTACGAGCAGTACTTC. This codes for CSAGHHQGYEQYF.

The gene calls are TRBV18 and TRBJ2-5; D may be TRBD2 (5 bases). Germline V gives CDR1 KGHSH, CDR2 LQKENI. This CDR3 contains 13 residues. V lost 0 bases to trimming and J lost 3 bases, with 5 bases between them. CDR3: CASSPPGEETQYF. CDR3 in DNA: TGTGCCAGCTCACCACCGGGAGAAGAGACCCAGTACTTC.

This clonotype was seen repeatedly, ten times or more. The CDR3 bases are TGTGCCAGCAGTTACAAAAGGGGCGCTAACTATGGCTACACCTTC. It encodes CASSYKRGANYGYTF. V is TRBV6-5 and J is TRBJ1-2; possible D gene TRBD1, 5 bases. The V gene's germline CDR1 is MNHEY and CDR2 SVGAGI. CDR3 length: 15 residues. The V gene lost 2 bases and the J gene lost 0 bases, with 10 bases spanning the gap.

This clonotype was found many times. The rearrangement uses TRBV11-2 and TRBJ2-1; tentative D call: TRBD1 (5 bases). Trimming removed 4 bases from V and 2 bases from J, with 18 bases in between. The germline V gene encodes CDR1 SGHAT and CDR2 FQNNGV. This CDR3 region has 17 residues. For the CDR3, the DNA is TGTGCCAGCAGCTCTGGGGCGCCTTGGGTGCCCTACAATGAGCAGTTCTTC. Encoded protein: CASSSGAPWVPYNEQFF.

This clonotype was recorded many times. The chain combines TRBV6-5 with TRBJ2-3; no reliable D call. The V and J ends lost 2 bases and 4 bases respectively, with 7 bases between them. Germline CDR1 MNHEY, CDR2 SVGAGI. This CDR3 region has 13 residues. The CDR3 protein is CASSYEIADTQYF. CDR3 sequence (DNA): TGTGCCAGCAGTTACGAAATAGCAGATACGCAGTATTTT.

This clonotype was counted at least ten times. J is TRBJ1-4 and V is TRBV7-6; 7 nucleotides match TRBD1. CDR3 length equals 16 residues. Germline trimming cut 1 base from V and 6 bases from J; bases unmatched to any gene: 8. Germline V CDR1 and CDR2: SGHVS, FNYEAQ. The CDR3 is CASSLVPGGTDEKLFF. CDR3 sequence (DNA): TGTGCCAGCAGCTTAGTCCCAGGGGGTACTGATGAAAAACTGTTTTTT.

The rearrangement uses TRBV5-4 and TRBJ1-3; a possible D gene is TRBD1 (5 bases). This CDR3 is built from 15 residues. Germline assignment: CDR1 SGHNT and CDR2 YYREEE (reference sequence). Trimming took off 4 bases at V and 1 base at J, with 12 bases between the two ends. The CDR3 here is CASSGGEGSGNTIYF. Here the CDR3 DNA reads TGTGCCAGCAGCGGAGGGGAGGGTTCTGGAAACACCATATATTTT. Looking up the rest from reference TRBV5-4 and TRBJ1-3 gives the full variable domain: ETGVTQSPTHLIKTRGQQVTLRCSSQSGHNTVSWYQQALGQGPQFIFQYYREEENGRGNFPPRFSGLQFPNYSSELNVNALELDDSALYLCASSGGEGSGNTIYFGEGSWLTVV.

This clonotype was recorded at least ten times. J is TRBJ2-1 and V is TRBV19, with 10 bases aligning to TRBD1. J gave up 7 bases and V 5 bases, and 11 bases lay outside the gene matches. The CDR3 extends over 16 amino acids. Germline V gives CDR1 LNHDA, CDR2 SQIVND (reference sequence). The CDR3 DNA sequence: TGTGCCAGTAGTGCCCGACAGGGGGCGTCGGTAAATGAGCAGTTCTTC. Protein product: CASSARQGASVNEQFF.

The count of this clonotype is one. The junction departs from the called germline gene at one end, perhaps through a read error. The V gene is TRBV5-6, the J gene TRBJ1-2, with 7 bases that match TRBD1. The CDR3 covers 13 residues. The V gene's germline CDR1 is SGHDT and CDR2 YYEEEE. The CDR3 DNA reads TGTGCCAGCAGCTCTGGGACAGCCTATGACTACACCTTC. Amino acids: CASSSGTAYDYTF.

This chain connects TRBV12-3 or TRBV12-4 to TRBJ2-1; 12 bases align to TRBD2. Trimming at V came to 5 bases and at J to 3 bases, leaving 11 bases not matched to a gene. The CDR3 is 18 amino acids. The CDR3 spells CASSPPPSGGAFYNEQFF. The CDR3 DNA reads as TGTGCCAGCAGTCCCCCCCCTAGCGGGGGGGCTTTCTACAATGAGCAGTTCTTC.